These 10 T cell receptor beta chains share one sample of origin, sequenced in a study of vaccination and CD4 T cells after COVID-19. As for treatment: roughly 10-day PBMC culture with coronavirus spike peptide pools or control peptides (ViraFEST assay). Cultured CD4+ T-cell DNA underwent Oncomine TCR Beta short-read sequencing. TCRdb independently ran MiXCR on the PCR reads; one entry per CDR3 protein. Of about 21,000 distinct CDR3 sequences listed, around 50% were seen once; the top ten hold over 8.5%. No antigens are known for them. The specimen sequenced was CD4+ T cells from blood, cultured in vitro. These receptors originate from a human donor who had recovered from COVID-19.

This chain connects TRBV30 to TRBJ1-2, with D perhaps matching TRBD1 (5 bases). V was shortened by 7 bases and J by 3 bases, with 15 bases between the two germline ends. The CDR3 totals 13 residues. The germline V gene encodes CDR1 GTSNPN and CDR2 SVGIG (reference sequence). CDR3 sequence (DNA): TGTGCCTCTGTTAGGGGAGAGGACTATGGCTACACCTTC. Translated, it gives CASVRGEDYGYTF.

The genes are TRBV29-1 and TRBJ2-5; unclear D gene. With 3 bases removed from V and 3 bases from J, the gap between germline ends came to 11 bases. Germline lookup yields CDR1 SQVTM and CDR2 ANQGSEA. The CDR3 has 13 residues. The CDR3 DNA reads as TGCAGCGTTGAGACCGGGTCAGAAGAGACCCAGTACTTC. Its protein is CSVETGSEETQYF.

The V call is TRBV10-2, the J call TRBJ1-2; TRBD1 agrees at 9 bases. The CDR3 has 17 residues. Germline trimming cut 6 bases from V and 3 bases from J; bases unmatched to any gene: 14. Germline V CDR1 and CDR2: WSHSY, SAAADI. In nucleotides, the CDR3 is TGCGCCAGCAGCTACGACAGGGGGATCTGGACCTACTATGGCTACACCTTC. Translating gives CASSYDRGIWTYYGYTF.

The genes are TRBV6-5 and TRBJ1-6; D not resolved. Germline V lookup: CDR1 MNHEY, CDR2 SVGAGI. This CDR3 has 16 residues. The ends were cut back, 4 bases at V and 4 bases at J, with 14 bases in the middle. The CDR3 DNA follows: TGTGCCAGCAGTTTCGGGCAGAGAGCTTATAATTCACCCCTCCACTTT. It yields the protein CASSFGQRAYNSPLHF.

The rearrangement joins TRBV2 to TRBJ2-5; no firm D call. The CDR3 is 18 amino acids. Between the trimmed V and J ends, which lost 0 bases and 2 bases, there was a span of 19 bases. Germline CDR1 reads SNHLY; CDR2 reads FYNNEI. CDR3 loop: CASSEAPPKTIRQETQYF. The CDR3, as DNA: TGTGCCAGCAGTGAAGCCCCTCCGAAAACTATTCGTCAAGAGACCCAGTACTTC.

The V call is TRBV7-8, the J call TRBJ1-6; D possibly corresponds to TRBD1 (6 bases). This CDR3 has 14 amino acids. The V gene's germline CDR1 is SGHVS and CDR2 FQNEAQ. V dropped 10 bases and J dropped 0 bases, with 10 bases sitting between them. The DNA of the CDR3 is TGTGCCATCCAAGGGGGCTCCTATAATTCACCCCTCCACTTT. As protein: CAIQGGSYNSPLHF.

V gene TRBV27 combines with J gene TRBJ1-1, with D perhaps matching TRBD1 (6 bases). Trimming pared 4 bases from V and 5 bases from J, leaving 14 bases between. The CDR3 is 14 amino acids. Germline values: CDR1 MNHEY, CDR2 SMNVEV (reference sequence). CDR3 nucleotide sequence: TGTGCCAGCAGTTATGGGGGGCTAGGTACTGAAGCTTTCTTT. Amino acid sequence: CASSYGGLGTEAFF.

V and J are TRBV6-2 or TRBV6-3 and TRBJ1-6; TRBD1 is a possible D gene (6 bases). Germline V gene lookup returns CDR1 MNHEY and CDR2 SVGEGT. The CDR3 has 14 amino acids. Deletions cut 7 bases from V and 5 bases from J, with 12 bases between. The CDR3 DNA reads TGTGCCAGCACCAAGGGGACAAATAATTCACCCCTCCACTTT. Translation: CASTKGTNNSPLHF.

The CDR3 DNA is TGCAGTGCTAGAGATCAACGGACAGGGGACTTCTACAATGAGCAGTTCTTC. Its protein is CSARDQRTGDFYNEQFF. The chain joins TRBV20-1 to TRBJ2-1; 9 bases line up with TRBD1. The germline V gene encodes CDR1 DFQATT and CDR2 SNEGSKA (reference sequence). J gave up 3 bases and V 0 bases, and 9 bases lay outside the gene matches. The CDR3 has 17 amino acids.

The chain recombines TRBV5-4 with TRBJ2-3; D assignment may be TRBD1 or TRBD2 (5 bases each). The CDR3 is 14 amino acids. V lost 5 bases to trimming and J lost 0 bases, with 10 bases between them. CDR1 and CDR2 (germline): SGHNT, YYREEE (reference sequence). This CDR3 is CASRRDGSTDTQYF. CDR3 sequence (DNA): TGTGCCAGCAGAAGGGACGGGAGCACAGATACGCAGTATTTT.